This T cell receptor (beta chain) was captured by sequencing in a study of T cells in Graves' hyperthyroidism and ophthalmopathy. Points from the study as a whole: Stable hyperthyroidism and ophthalmopathy were separated using 13 V-J signatures.

Amplified TCR beta CDR3 regions came from RNA transcripts. When the TCR CDR3 underwent first-round RT-PCR, the HTBI primer set was used. TCRdb reprocessed the multiplex PCR reads with MiXCR, giving one entry per CDR3 protein. The data contain around 340,000 distinct CDR3 sequences, around a sixth of them seen just once; the ten biggest clones take up 33%. The germline V gene has CDR1 DFQATT and CDR2 SNEGSKA (reference sequence). Trimming pared 0 bases from V and 2 bases from J, leaving 13 bases between. The CDR3 sequence is 15 residues long. This clonotype was recorded a few times. Its target is not known.

The gene calls are TRBV20-1 and TRBJ1-1; D call uncertain. The clonotype was recovered from a man aged 25 to 40 with Graves' hyperthyroidism. Sequencing was done on a sample of blood. The CDR3 region is CSARDLGSPNTEAFF. In DNA, the CDR3 is TGCAGTGCTAGAGATTTGGGGTCCCCTAACACTGAAGCTTTCTTT.